The present entry profiles one TCR beta chain with its context. The data are from a study of T-cell memory formation after mild COVID-19. CDR1 is SGHVS, CDR2 FQNEAQ, per germline. The V and J ends lost 4 bases and 3 bases, in that order; junction bases with no gene match: 3. The CDR3 extends over 15 amino acids. Constant-segment-primed 5'RACE gave TCR alpha and TCR beta cDNA libraries with sample barcodes and UMIs. A single record per CDR3 protein comes from TCRdb applying MiXCR to the 5' RACE reads. Of 350,000 to 500,000 distinct CDR3 sequences listed, about a sixth are singletons. The source is a young man who had mild COVID-19 (a few samples of this study predate the infection). Cell type and time point are not known. The sample taken for sequencing was PBMCs or a T cell subset sorted from them (not recorded which). The chain couples TRBV7-8 to TRBJ2-6; 7 bases align to TRBD2. CDR3 loop: CASSSPGGGANVLTF. The CDR3 DNA is TGTGCCAGCAGCTCCCCGGGGGGTGGGGCCAACGTCCTGACTTTC.